The T cell receptor beta chain under discussion was sequenced for a study of blood T cells in healthy people across ages. General study points: Long-lived donors had more naive CD4+ cells and higher diversity than aged donors.

Roughly 9 milliliters of peripheral blood were drawn from each donor. Alongside a J-beta primer mix, a sample-barcoded 5' primer served in a second PCR lasting about 7 to 11 cycles. TCRdb redid the calling of the 5' RACE reads with MiXCR, one entry per CDR3 protein. The data hold roughly 700,000 distinct CDR3 sequences, with approximately 30% observed a single time. This clonotype was detected only a few times. Its antigen is not identified. The clonotype originates from a woman aged 80 or over in good health. The sample was blood.

The CDR3 loop reads CAWGRLAKNNEQYF. CDR3 nucleotides: TGTGCCTGGGGTAGACTAGCCAAAAACAATGAGCAGTACTTC. The chain employs TRBV30 and TRBJ2-1; 7 bases match TRBD2. The J call may be faulty, since TRBJ2-7 better matches the DNA end. The CDR3 totals 14 residues. Germline CDR1 GTSNPN, CDR2 SVGIG (reference sequence).